A selection of T cell receptor beta chains follows, all from one sample in a study of T cell changes during pregnancy in multiple sclerosis. Clones were sequenced by immunoSEQ multiplex PCR, and TCRdb holds only the in-frame ones, with some missing. Found here are about 84,000 clones, around 94% of them singletons; the top ten hold more than 0.85%. Sequenced here: peripheral blood, sampled in the second trimester of pregnancy. All receptors come from a female donor in good health, enrolled as a control in a pregnancy study. The CDR3 runs from the conserved cysteine through the conserved F or W. The order of the fields is V gene, J gene, D gene, CDR3 DNA, CDR3 protein. The D gene is left open where the match is weak.

TRBV6-5,TRBJ2-7,NA,TGTGCCAGCAGTTACCGACAGTATAGTTACGAGCAGTACTTC,CASSYRQYSYEQYF
TRBV5-1,TRBJ2-5,TRBD1,TGCGCCAGCAGCCCCTTAGACAGGGGTGGCCAAGAGACCCAGTACTTC,CASSPLDRGGQETQYF
TRBV30,TRBJ2-2,NA,TGTGCCTGGAGTCCCGGTCTCCCCGGGGAGCTGTTTTTT,CAWSPGLPGELFF
TRBV7-2,TRBJ1-1,TRBD1,TGTGCCAGCAGCTTAGGGCTGGGACAGGCAAAATTAGGAGCTTTCTTT,CASSLGLGQAKLGAFF
TRBV6-1,TRBJ2-3,NA,TGTGCCAGCAGTGAAAGGGACTTGGGCGTCACAGATACGCAGTATTTT,CASSERDLGVTDTQYF
TRBV5-1,TRBJ2-3,NA,TGCGCCAGCAGCCTCCTGACTCCCCCAGATACGCAGTATTTT,CASSLLTPPDTQYF
TRBV11-2,TRBJ2-5,TRBD2,TGTGCCAGCAGCTTATTCCTAGCGGGAGACCAAGAGACCCAGTACTTC,CASSLFLAGDQETQYF
TRBV5-5,TRBJ2-4,NA,TGTGCCAGCAGCCGGGGAGATGGAGACAAAAACATTCAGTACTTC,CASSRGDGDKNIQYF
TRBV10-3,TRBJ2-7,NA,TGTGCCATCAGTAGGGGGTACGAGCAGTACTTC,CAISRGYEQYF
TRBV13,TRBJ2-7,TRBD1,TGTGCCAGCAGTCGATTCGACAGGGACCACTACGAGCAGTACTTC,CASSRFDRDHYEQYF
TRBV7-9,TRBJ2-1,TRBD2,TGTGCCAGCAGCTTACTGACTAGCGGGATTGTCGATGAGCAGTTCTTC,CASSLLTSGIVDEQFF
TRBV6-5,TRBJ2-7,TRBD1,TGTGCCAGCAGTTACGGGGACAGGGGCTACGAGCAGTACTTC,CASSYGDRGYEQYF
TRBV9,TRBJ1-5,NA,TGTGCCAGCAGCGTAGGGACAGCGAATCAGCCCCAGCATTTT,CASSVGTANQPQHF
TRBV7-8,TRBJ2-3,TRBD2,TGTGCCAGCAGCTTATCTAGCGGGAGTTTGGATACGCAGTATTTT,CASSLSSGSLDTQYF
TRBV9,TRBJ2-2,TRBD2,TGTGCCAGCAGCGTAGGGATTAGCGGGTACACCGGGGAGCTGTTTTTT,CASSVGISGYTGELFF
TRBV13,TRBJ2-5,NA,TGTGCCAGCAGCTCGGCGATCCTAGAAGAGACCCAGTACTTC,CASSSAILEETQYF
TRBV18,TRBJ2-7,TRBD1,TGTGCCAGCTCACCACGGGACAGGGTAACGGCCTACGAGCAGTACTTC,CASSPRDRVTAYEQYF
TRBV15,TRBJ2-3,NA,TGTGCCACCAGCGGGAGGTCAGGCGCGCAAGGAGATACGCAGTATTTT,CATSGRSGAQGDTQYF
TRBV10-3,TRBJ2-7,TRBD1,TGTGCCATTGGGGACAGGGTCTCCTACGAGCAGTACTTC,CAIGDRVSYEQYF
TRBV9,TRBJ2-7,NA,TGTGCCAGCAGCGCACAGGGGGGGAAGTCCGAGCAGTACTTC,CASSAQGGKSEQYF
TRBV19,TRBJ2-7,NA,TGTGCCAGTAGTATAGGGTCGAGATACGAGCAGTACTTC,CASSIGSRYEQYF
TRBV14,TRBJ2-7,NA,TGTGCCAGCAGCCTAGAGCTGGGCCCCTACGAGCAGTACTTC,CASSLELGPYEQYF
TRBV27,TRBJ1-2,NA,TGTGCCAGCAGTTTCACCACCTCTGGCGGCTACACCTTC,CASSFTTSGGYTF
TRBV6-1,TRBJ2-7,NA,TGTGCCAGCAGTGAAGTCAGGTACGAGCAGTACTTC,CASSEVRYEQYF
TRBV5-4,TRBJ2-2,TRBD1,TGTGCCAGCAGCCGTGACAGGGCAACCGGGGAGCTGTTTTTT,CASSRDRATGELFF
TRBV11-2,TRBJ2-7,NA,TGTGCCAGCAGCTTAGGGGCGGGTAGCTCCTACGAGCAGTACTTC,CASSLGAGSSYEQYF
TRBV4-2,TRBJ2-3,NA,TGTGCCAGCAGCCGCGTCCCACAGGGCGCAGGTGCGGATACGCAGTATTTT,CASSRVPQGAGADTQYF
TRBV2,TRBJ2-1,TRBD1,TGTGCCAGCAGTGAAGGGGCAGGGGGGTTCTTC,CASSEGAGGFF
TRBV28,TRBJ1-1,NA,TGTGCCAGCAGTTTCTCGGGTGGGACTGAAGCTTTCTTT,CASSFSGGTEAFF
TRBV4-1,TRBJ2-2,NA,TGCGCCAGCAGCTCTTCCGGGACCAGGGGTGGGGGGGAGCTGTTTTTT,CASSSSGTRGGGELFF
TRBV30,TRBJ1-5,NA,TGTGCCTGGAGTGTACGGGGTTCGGGCAATCAGCCCCAGCATTTT,CAWSVRGSGNQPQHF
TRBV4-1,TRBJ1-4,TRBD1,TGCGCCAGCAGCCAGGGACAGGGAGTGGGGGAAAAACTGTTTTTT,CASSQGQGVGEKLFF
TRBV5-1,TRBJ1-1,NA,TGCGCCAGCAGCTTGGGAGTAAGAGCTTTCTTT,CASSLGVRAFF